A single sample is the source of the 9 T cell receptor beta chains below, sequenced in a study of regulatory T cells in long-lasting Graves disease. The TCR beta library used iRepertoire HTBI primers with Arm-PCR amplification of CDR3. Via MiXCR, TCRdb re-called the multiplex PCR reads, giving one row per CDR3 protein. The table includes 350,000 to 550,000 distinct CDR3 sequences, roughly 17% detected once. Noted time point: newly diagnosed GD, antithyroid drugs for less than 3 months. PBMCs were the source of the RNA used for TCR sequencing. The same data also contributed to another study, on T cells in Graves' hyperthyroidism and ophthalmopathy.

This specimen was peripheral blood mononuclear cells (PBMCs), taken at new diagnosis, from a patient treated with antithyroid drugs. The receptors were gathered from a young woman with Graves disease.

Ten or more counts support this clonotype. The chain combines TRBV7-3 with TRBJ1-1; unclear D gene. V gave up 5 bases and J gave up 3 bases, with 13 bases separating them. There are 14 residues in the CDR3. Germline V gives CDR1 SGHTA, CDR2 FQGTGA. The CDR3 here is CASSPVGGDTEAFF. Written as DNA, the CDR3 is TGTGCCAGCAGCCCCGTCGGTGGGGACACTGAAGCTTTCTTT.

In this sample, this clonotype turned up a few times. CDR3 protein: CASDISSYEQYF. CDR3 coding DNA: TGTGCCAGCGACATCAGCTCCTACGAGCAGTACTTC. The chain recombines TRBV6-1 with TRBJ2-7; no reliable D call. V lost 8 bases and J lost 0, with 8 bases in between. The germline CDR1 and CDR2 sequences are MNHNS and SASEGT. The CDR3 is 12 amino acids.

This clonotype showed up just a few times. The chain is built from TRBV4-3 and TRBJ2-1; the match to TRBD2 covers 9 bases. J gave up 5 bases and V 1 base, and 3 bases lay outside the gene matches. This CDR3 region has 15 residues. Germline V CDR1 and CDR2: LGHNA, YSLEER. The DNA of the CDR3 is TGCGCCAGCAGCCAAGGACTAGCGGAAGACAATGAGCAGTTCTTC. It encodes CASSQGLAEDNEQFF.

The CDR3: CASSRTGTGPQETQYF. CDR3 coding DNA: TGTGCCAGCAGTCGGACCGGGACGGGACCCCAAGAGACCCAGTACTTC. The V call is TRBV12-3 or TRBV12-4, the J call TRBJ2-5, with D tentatively TRBD1 or TRBD2 (5 bases each). The CDR3 has 16 residues. The V end was cut by 5 bases, the J end by 1 base, with 17 bases between.

The chain links TRBV5-6 to TRBJ2-7; D is perhaps TRBD1 or TRBD2 (5 bases each). V gave up 4 bases and J gave up 0 bases, with 14 bases separating them. Looked up from germline, CDR1 is SGHDT and CDR2 is YYEEEE. The length of the CDR3 is 15 residues. This CDR3 is CASSDLRGSSYEQYF. Written as DNA, the CDR3 is TGTGCCAGCAGCGACCTTCGGGGCAGCTCCTACGAGCAGTACTTC. The entire variable domain, with the rest obtained from reference TRBV5-6 and TRBJ2-7, is as follows: DAGVTQSPTHLIKTRGQQVTLRCSPKSGHDTVSWYQQALGQGPQFIFQYYEEEERQRGNFPDRFSGHQFPNYSSELNVNALLLGDSALYLCASSDLRGSSYEQYFGPGTRLTVT.

This clonotype appeared many times. The genes are TRBV6-2 or TRBV6-3 and TRBJ1-1; no definite D call. Trimming cost V 2 bases and J 4 bases, with 8 bases left between them. There are 13 residues in the CDR3. The germline CDR1 and CDR2 sequences are MNHEY and SVGEGT. CDR3 protein: CASSYRTGTEAFF. The CDR3 coding sequence is TGTGCCAGCAGTTACCGTACTGGCACTGAAGCTTTCTTT.

This clonotype showed up many times. The chain is built from TRBV6-2 or TRBV6-3 and TRBJ2-1, with 8 bases lining up with TRBD1. The CDR3 length is 14 residues. Trimming cost V 6 bases and J 2 bases; bases outside gene matches: 3. CDR1 and CDR2 from the germline V gene are MNHEY and SVGEGT. The CDR3 nucleotides are TGTGCCAGCAGACAGGGGGGCCCCTACAATGAGCAGTTCTTC. Translation: CASRQGGPYNEQFF.

The table lists this clonotype with many counts. The V gene is TRBV20-1, the J gene TRBJ2-1; D might be TRBD1 or TRBD2, each matching 5 bases. Deletions cut 7 bases from V and 6 bases from J, with 22 bases between. CDR1 is DFQATT and CDR2 is SNEGSKA in the germline V gene (reference sequence). The CDR3 is 15 residues long. For the CDR3, the DNA is TGCAGTGTCTTGGTCCCATGGGGACCACTCAATGAGCAGTTCTTC. Translated: CSVLVPWGPLNEQFF.

To note about this clonotype: With a far larger clone one base away, a read error is the likely cause. CDR3 sequence (DNA): TGTGCCAGCAGCGTGACTAGCGGGAGGGCGACTGAAGAGACCCATTACTTC. It encodes CASSVTSGRATEETHYF. This sequence joins TRBV13 and TRBJ2-7, with 14 nucleotides matching TRBD2. The CDR3 runs to 17 residues. J lost 13 bases, V lost 5 bases, and 19 bases had no gene match. CDR1 and CDR2 from the germline V gene are PRHDT and FYEKMQ (reference sequence).